This TCR beta chain is drawn from a study of cytotoxic CD8 clonotypes in ibrutinib-treated CLL. Study conclusions and caveats: Under treatment, the uncommon public clonotypes either contracted or remained stable. Rising at ibrutinib response, clonality subsequently fell back toward baseline at progression. Exceeding age-matched healthy donors, baseline clonality also tracked the counts of circulating CD8+ T cells.

Concerning this clone: The antigen is undetermined.

V gave up 4 bases and J gave up 8 bases; unmatched junction bases: 22. Germline CDR1 and CDR2: SGHNT and YYREEE (reference sequence). This CDR3 is built from 19 residues. Profiling relied on immunoSEQ multiplex PCR, and the TCRdb table lists in-frame clones only, not all of them. The sample lists a few hundred thousand clones, 67% occurring once. The material was PBMCs, obtained after 36 months of ibrutinib treatment. This clonotype was obtained from a human donor with chronic lymphocytic leukemia. V gene TRBV5-4 combines with J gene TRBJ2-1; 9 bases are shared with TRBD2. The CDR3 loop reads CASSQPEGLARRRSDEQFF. For the CDR3, the DNA is TGTGCCAGCAGCCAACCGGAGGGACTAGCTCGTAGGAGGAGCGATGAGCAGTTCTTC.